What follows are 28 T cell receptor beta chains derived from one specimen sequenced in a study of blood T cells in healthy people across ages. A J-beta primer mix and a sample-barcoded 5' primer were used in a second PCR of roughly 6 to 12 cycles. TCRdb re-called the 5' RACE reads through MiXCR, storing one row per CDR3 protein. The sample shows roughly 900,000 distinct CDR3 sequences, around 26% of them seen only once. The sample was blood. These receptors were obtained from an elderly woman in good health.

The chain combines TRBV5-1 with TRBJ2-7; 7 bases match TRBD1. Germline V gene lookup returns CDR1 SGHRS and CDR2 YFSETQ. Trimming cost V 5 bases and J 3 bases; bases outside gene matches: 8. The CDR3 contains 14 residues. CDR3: CASRPQGQHYEQYF. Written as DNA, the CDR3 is TGCGCCAGCAGGCCACAGGGACAGCACTACGAGCAGTACTTC.

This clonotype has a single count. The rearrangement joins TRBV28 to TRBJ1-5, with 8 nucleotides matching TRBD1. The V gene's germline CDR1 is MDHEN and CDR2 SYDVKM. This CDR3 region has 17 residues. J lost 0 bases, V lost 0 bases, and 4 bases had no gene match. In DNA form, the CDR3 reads TGTGCCAGCAGTTTATGGGGGACAGGTTTTAGCAATCAGCCCCAGCATTTT. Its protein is CASSLWGTGFSNQPQHF.

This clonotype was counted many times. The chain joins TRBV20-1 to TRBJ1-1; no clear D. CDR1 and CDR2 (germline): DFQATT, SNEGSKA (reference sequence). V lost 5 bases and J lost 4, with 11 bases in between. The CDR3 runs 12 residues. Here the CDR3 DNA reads TGCAGTGCTGACCGGGCCCCCACTGAAGCTTTCTTT. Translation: CSADRAPTEAFF.

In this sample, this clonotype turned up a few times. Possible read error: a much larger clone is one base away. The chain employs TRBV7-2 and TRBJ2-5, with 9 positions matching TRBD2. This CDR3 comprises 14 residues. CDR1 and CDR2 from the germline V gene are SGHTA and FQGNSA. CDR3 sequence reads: CASSRTSVQEAQYF. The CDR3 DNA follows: TGTGCCAGCAGCCGGACTAGCGTCCAAGAGGCCCAGTACTTC.

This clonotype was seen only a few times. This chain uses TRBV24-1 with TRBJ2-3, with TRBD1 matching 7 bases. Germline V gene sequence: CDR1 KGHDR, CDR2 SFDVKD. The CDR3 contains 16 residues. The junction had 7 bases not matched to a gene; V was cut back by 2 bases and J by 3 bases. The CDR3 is CATSDYGDRETDTQYF. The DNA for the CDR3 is TGTGCCACCAGTGATTATGGCGACAGGGAGACAGATACGCAGTATTTT.

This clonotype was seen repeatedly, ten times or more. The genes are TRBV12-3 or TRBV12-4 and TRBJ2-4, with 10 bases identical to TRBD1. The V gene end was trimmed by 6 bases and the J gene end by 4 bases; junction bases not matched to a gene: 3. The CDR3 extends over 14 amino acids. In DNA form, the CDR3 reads TGTGCCAGCAGCCGGGGACAGGGGAAAAACATTCAGTACTTC. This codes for CASSRGQGKNIQYF.

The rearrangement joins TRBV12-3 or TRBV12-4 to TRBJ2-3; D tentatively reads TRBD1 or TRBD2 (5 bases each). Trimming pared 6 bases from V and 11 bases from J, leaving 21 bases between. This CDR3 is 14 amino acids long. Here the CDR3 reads CASSPWGRADVQYF. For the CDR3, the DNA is TGTGCCAGCAGCCCATGGGGGAGAGCAGATGTGCAGTATTTT.

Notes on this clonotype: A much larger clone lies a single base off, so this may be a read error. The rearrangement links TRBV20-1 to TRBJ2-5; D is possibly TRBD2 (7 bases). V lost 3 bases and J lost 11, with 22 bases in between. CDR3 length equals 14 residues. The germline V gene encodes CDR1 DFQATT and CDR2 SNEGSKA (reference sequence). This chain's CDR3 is CSASWGGAYNEQYF. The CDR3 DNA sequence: TGCAGTGCTAGTTGGGGGGGCGCCTACAATGAGCAGTACTTC.

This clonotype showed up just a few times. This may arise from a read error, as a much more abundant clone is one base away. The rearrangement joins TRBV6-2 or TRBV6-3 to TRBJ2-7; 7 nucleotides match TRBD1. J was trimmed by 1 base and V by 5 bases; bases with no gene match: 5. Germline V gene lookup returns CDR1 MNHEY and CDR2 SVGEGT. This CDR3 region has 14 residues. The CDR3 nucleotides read TGTGCCAGCAGTCGGGACAGCATATCCTACGAGCAGTACTTC. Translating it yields CASSRDSISYEQYF.

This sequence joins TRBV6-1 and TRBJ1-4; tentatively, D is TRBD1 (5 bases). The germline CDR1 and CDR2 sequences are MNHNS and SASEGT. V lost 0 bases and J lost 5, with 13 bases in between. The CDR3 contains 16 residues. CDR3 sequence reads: CASSEAGGGSNEKLFF. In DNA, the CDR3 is TGTGCCAGCAGTGAAGCGGGGGGGGGATCCAATGAAAAACTGTTTTTT.

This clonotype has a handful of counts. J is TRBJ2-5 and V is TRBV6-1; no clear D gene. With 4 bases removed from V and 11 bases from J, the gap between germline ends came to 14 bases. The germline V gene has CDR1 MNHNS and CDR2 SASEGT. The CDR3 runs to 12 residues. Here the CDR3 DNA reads TGTGCCAGCAGTGCATCCTACAATGAGCAGTACTTC. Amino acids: CASSASYNEQYF.

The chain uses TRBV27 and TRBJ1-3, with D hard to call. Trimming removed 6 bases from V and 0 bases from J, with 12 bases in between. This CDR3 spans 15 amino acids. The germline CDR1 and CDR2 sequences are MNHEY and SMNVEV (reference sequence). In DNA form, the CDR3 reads TGTGCCAGCAGCGTTGACGGGTCCTCTGGAAACACCATATATTTT. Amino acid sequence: CASSVDGSSGNTIYF.

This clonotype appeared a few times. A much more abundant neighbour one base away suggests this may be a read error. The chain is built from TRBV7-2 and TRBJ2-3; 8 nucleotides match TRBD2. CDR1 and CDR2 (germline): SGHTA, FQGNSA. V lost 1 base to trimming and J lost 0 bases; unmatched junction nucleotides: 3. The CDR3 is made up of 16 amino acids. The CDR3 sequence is CASSLVSGSSTDTQYF. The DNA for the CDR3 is TGTGCCAGCAGCTTAGTGAGCGGGAGCAGCACAGATACGCAGTATTTT. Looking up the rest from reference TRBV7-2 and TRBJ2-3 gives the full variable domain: GAGVSQSPSNKVTEKGKDVELRCDPISGHTALYWYRQSLGQGLEFLIYFQGNSAPDKSGLPSDRFSAERTGGSVSTLTIQRTQQEDSAVYLCASSLVSGSSTDTQYFGPGTRLTVL.

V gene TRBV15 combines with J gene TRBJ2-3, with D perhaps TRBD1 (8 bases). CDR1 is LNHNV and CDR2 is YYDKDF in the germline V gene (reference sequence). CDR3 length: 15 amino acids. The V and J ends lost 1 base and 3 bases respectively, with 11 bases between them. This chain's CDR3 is CATSRVQGGTDTQYF. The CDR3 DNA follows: TGTGCCACCAGCAGAGTACAGGGGGGGACAGATACGCAGTATTTT.

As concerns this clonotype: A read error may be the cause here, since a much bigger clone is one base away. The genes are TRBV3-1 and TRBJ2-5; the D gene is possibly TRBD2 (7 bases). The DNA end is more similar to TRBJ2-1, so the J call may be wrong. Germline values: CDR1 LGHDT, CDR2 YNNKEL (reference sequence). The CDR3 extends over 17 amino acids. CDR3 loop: CASSQGEGPGVLETQFF. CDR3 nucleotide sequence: TGTGCCAGCAGCCAAGGGGAGGGGCCAGGGGTATTAGAGACCCAGTTCTTC.

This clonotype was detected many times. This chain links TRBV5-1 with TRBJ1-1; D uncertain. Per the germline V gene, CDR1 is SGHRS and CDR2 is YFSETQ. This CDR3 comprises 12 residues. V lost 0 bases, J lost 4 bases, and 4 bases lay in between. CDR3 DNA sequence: TGCGCCAGCAGCTTGGATGGCACTGAAGCTTTCTTT. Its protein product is CASSLDGTEAFF. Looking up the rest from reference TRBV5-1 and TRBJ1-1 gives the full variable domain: KAGVTQTPRYLIKTRGQQVTLSCSPISGHRSVSWYQQTPGQGLQFLFEYFSETQRNKGNFPGRFSGRQFSNSRSEMNVSTLELGDSALYLCASSLDGTEAFFGQGTRLTVV.

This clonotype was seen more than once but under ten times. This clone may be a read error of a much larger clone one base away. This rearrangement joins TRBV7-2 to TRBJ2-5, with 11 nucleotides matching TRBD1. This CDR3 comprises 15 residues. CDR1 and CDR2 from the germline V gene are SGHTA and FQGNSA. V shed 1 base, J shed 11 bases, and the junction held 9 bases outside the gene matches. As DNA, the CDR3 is TGTGCCAGCAGCTTAGGGGACAGGGGGTACAATGAGCAGTACTTC. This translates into CASSLGDRGYNEQYF.

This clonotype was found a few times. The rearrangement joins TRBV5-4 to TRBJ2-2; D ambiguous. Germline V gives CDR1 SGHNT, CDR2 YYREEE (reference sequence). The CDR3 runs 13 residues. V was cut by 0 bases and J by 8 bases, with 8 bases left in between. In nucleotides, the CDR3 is TGTGCCAGCAGCTTGGCCGGGCAGGGGGAGCTGTTTTTT. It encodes CASSLAGQGELFF.

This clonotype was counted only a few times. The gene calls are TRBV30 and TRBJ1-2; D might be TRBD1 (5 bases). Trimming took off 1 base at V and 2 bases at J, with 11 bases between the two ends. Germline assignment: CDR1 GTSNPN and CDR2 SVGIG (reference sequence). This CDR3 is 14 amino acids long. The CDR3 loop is CAWSDGGGNYGYTF. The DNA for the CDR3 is TGTGCCTGGAGTGATGGCGGGGGGAACTATGGCTACACCTTC.

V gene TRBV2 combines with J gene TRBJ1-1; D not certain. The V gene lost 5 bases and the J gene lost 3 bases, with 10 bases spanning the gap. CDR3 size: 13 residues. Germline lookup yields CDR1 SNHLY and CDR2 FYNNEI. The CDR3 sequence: CASSKKQHTEAFF. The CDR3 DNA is TGTGCCAGCAGTAAAAAACAGCACACTGAAGCTTTCTTT. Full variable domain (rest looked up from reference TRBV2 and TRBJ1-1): EPEVTQTPSHQVTQMGQEVILRCVPISNHLYFYWYRQILGQKVEFLVSFYNNEISEKSEIFDDQFSVERPDGSNFTLKIRSTKLEDSAMYFCASSKKQHTEAFFGQGTRLTVV.

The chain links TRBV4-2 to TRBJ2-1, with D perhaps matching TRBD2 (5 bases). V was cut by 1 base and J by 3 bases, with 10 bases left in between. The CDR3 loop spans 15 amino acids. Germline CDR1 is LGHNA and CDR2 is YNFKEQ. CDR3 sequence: CASSQAEGNYNEQFF. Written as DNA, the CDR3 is TGTGCCAGCAGCCAAGCTGAGGGAAACTACAATGAGCAGTTCTTC.

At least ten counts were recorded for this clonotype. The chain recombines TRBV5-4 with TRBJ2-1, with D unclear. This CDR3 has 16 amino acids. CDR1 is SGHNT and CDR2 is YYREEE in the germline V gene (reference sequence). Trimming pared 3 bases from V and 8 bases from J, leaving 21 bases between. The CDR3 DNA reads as TGTGCCAGCAGCTCATATGCTACCGCCCCCGGCGATGAGCAGTTCTTC. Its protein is CASSSYATAPGDEQFF.

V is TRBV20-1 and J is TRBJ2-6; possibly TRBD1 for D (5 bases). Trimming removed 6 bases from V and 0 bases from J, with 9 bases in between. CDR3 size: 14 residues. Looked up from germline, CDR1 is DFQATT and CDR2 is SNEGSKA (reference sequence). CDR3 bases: TGCAGTGCGACCAGGGTCTCTGGGGCCAACGTCCTGACTTTC. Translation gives CSATRVSGANVLTF.

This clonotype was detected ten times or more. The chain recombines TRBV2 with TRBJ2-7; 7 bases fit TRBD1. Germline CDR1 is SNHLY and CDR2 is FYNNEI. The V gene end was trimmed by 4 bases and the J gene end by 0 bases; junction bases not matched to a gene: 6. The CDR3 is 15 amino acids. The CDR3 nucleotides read TGTGCCAGCAGTGGGGACAGAATTACCTCCTACGAGCAGTACTTC. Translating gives CASSGDRITSYEQYF.

The CDR3 nucleotides read TGCAGTGCGAAGCGGGGGCCACCCCTCGATGAGCAGTTCTTC. Translated, it gives CSAKRGPPLDEQFF. The chain uses TRBV20-1 and TRBJ2-1, with 8 bases lining up with TRBD2. CDR1 is DFQATT and CDR2 is SNEGSKA in the germline V gene (reference sequence). Unmatched junction bases numbered 12, after V lost 6 bases and J lost 8 bases. The CDR3 has 14 residues.

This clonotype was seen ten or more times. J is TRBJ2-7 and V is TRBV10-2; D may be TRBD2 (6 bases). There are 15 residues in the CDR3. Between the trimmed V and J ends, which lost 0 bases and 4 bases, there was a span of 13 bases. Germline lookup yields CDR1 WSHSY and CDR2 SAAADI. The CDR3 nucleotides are TGCGCCAGCAGTGAGTCGACGGGACTGCCTTACGAGCAGTACTTC. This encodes CASSESTGLPYEQYF.

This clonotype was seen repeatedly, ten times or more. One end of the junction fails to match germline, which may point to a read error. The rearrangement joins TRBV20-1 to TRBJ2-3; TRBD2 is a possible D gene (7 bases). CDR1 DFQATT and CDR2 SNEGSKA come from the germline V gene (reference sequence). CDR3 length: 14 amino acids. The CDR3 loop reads CSARGGGPQDTQYF. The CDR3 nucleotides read TGCAGTGCCAGAGGGGGGGGGCCTCAAGATACGCAGTATTTT.

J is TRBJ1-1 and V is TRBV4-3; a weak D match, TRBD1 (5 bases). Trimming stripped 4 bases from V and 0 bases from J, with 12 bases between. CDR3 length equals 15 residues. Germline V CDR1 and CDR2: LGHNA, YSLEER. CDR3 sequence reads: CASSPEGRMNTEAFF. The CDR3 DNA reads TGCGCCAGCAGCCCCGAGGGACGCATGAACACTGAAGCTTTCTTT.